The 16 T cell receptor beta chains in this list originate from one sample, sequenced in a study of blood T cell repertoires in COVID-19. The protocol was immunoSEQ multiplex PCR, while the TCRdb copy is restricted to in-frame clones and leaves out a portion. The sample shows some 87,000 clones, over 70% of them seen only once. The sample was peripheral blood. Receptors originate from a man over 45 who had recovered from COVID-19.

The V and J genes are TRBV27 and TRBJ2-3, with D maybe TRBD1 (6 bases). The CDR3 has 13 residues. The germline CDR1 and CDR2 sequences are MNHEY and SMNVEV (reference sequence). Trimming pared 3 bases from V and 4 bases from J, leaving 8 bases between. The CDR3: CASSFYRADTQYF. In DNA form, the CDR3 reads TGTGCCAGCAGTTTCTACAGGGCAGATACGCAGTATTTT.

The chain employs TRBV10-3 and TRBJ2-3; D unclear. With 3 bases removed from V and 8 bases from J, the gap between germline ends came to 9 bases. The CDR3 sequence is 12 residues long. Germline V gene lookup returns CDR1 ENHRY and CDR2 SYGVKD. In DNA, the CDR3 is TGTGCCATCAGTGACTCTTCAGGTACGCAGTATTTT. It codes for CAISDSSGTQYF.

The chain links TRBV29-1 to TRBJ2-2; D is uncertain. The CDR3 length is 14 residues. Germline lookup yields CDR1 SQVTM and CDR2 ANQGSEA. With 8 bases removed from V and 1 base from J, the gap between germline ends came to 14 bases. As DNA, the CDR3 is TGCAGCTCCACCGGCCGCGGGAACACCGGGGAGCTGTTTTTT. Its translation: CSSTGRGNTGELFF.

The V gene is TRBV2, the J gene TRBJ2-7, with a possible D match to TRBD1 (6 bases). CDR3 size: 12 residues. Between the trimmed V and J ends, which lost 5 bases and 5 bases, there was a span of 10 bases. CDR1 is SNHLY, CDR2 FYNNEI, per germline. The CDR3 region has the DNA TGTGCCAGCAGTTTCAGGGGCCACGAGCAGTACTTC. Encoded protein: CASSFRGHEQYF.

The chain is built from TRBV15 and TRBJ2-3; the D gene is possibly TRBD2 (5 bases). This CDR3 has 15 amino acids. Germline assignment: CDR1 LNHNV and CDR2 YYDKDF (reference sequence). V was pared by 0 bases and J by 4 bases, with 11 bases between. CDR3 DNA: TGTGCCACCAGCAGAGACCGGGGTAACGCAGATACGCAGTATTTT. It codes for CATSRDRGNADTQYF.

J is TRBJ2-1 and V is TRBV11-2; possibly TRBD1 for D (5 bases). V was clipped by 3 bases and J by 6 bases, with 15 bases between them. The CDR3 is 15 residues long. Per germline, CDR1 SGHAT and CDR2 FQNNGV. CDR3 amino acids: CASSFRPGNSNEQFF. CDR3 nucleotide sequence: TGTGCCAGCAGCTTCCGTCCAGGGAACAGCAATGAGCAGTTCTTC.

The J gene is TRBJ1-4, the V gene TRBV7-3; 9 bases map to TRBD1. Germline CDR1 reads SGHTA; CDR2 reads FQGTGA. Unmatched junction bases numbered 8, after V lost 5 bases and J lost 7 bases. This CDR3 contains 15 residues. CDR3 nucleotides: TGTGCCAGCAGCGCACCCGGGACAGGGTCTGAAAAACTGTTTTTT. This codes for CASSAPGTGSEKLFF.

The chain is built from TRBV7-9 and TRBJ1-5; perhaps TRBD1 as D (6 bases). The CDR3 extends over 16 amino acids. Trimming took 1 base from V and 3 from J, leaving 13 bases between them. Germline-derived CDR1 and CDR2 are SEHNR and FQNEAQ (reference sequence). The CDR3 reads CASSLGGRDNNQPQHF. The CDR3 DNA sequence: TGTGCCAGCAGCTTAGGAGGGAGGGACAACAATCAGCCCCAGCATTTT.

Here the CDR3 reads CASSPGQREQYF. The DNA of the CDR3 is TGTGCCAGCTCACCCGGACAGCGCGAGCAGTACTTC. The chain joins TRBV18 to TRBJ2-7, with a tentative D call TRBD1 (6 bases). Germline values: CDR1 KGHSH, CDR2 LQKENI. The CDR3 covers 12 residues. Trimming took off 3 bases at V and 6 bases at J, with 9 bases between the two ends.

The rearrangement links TRBV25-1 to TRBJ2-1, with D maybe TRBD2 (7 bases). The germline V gene encodes CDR1 MGHDK and CDR2 SYGVNS. Trimming took off 6 bases at V and 10 bases at J, with 13 bases between the two ends. This CDR3 has 12 residues. Written as DNA, the CDR3 is TGTGCCAGCAGCGGGGGGCCTAGGGAGCAGTTCTTC. The encoded protein is CASSGGPREQFF.

This chain joins TRBV18 and TRBJ2-2; no clear D. V lost 2 bases and J 4 bases, leaving 17 bases between the germline ends. Germline assignment: CDR1 KGHSH and CDR2 LQKENI. This CDR3 comprises 17 residues. In DNA, the CDR3 is TGTGCCAGCTCACCAAGTTTAACACCACGAGGCACCGGGGAGCTGTTTTTT. Translating gives CASSPSLTPRGTGELFF.

V and J are TRBV30 and TRBJ1-6; the match to TRBD1 covers 7 bases. Trimming took 0 bases from V and 10 from J; bases not matched to a gene: 9. Germline CDR1 GTSNPN, CDR2 SVGIG (reference sequence). This CDR3 is 15 amino acids long. The CDR3 DNA follows: TGTGCCTGGAGTGTACATAATAAGGGGGCCTCACCCCTCCACTTT. Its protein is CAWSVHNKGASPLHF.

The chain couples TRBV5-1 to TRBJ2-6; D might be TRBD1 (6 bases). The CDR3 extends over 16 amino acids. With 0 bases removed from V and 4 bases from J, the gap between germline ends came to 11 bases. Per the germline V gene, CDR1 is SGHRS and CDR2 is YFSETQ. CDR3 nucleotide sequence: TGCGCCAGCAGCTTGGTTGGGGGCGCGGGGGCCAACGTCCTGACTTTC. This encodes CASSLVGGAGANVLTF.

The CDR3 nucleotides read TGTGCCAGCAGCTTAGCCACAGGGTTTGAAAAACTGTTTTTT. Encoded protein: CASSLATGFEKLFF. V and J are TRBV7-9 and TRBJ1-4; maybe TRBD1 (6 bases). The CDR3 has 14 residues. The V and J ends lost 0 bases and 7 bases respectively, with 9 bases between them. Germline V gene data show CDR1 as SEHNR and CDR2 as FQNEAQ (reference sequence).

This clone was recorded only once. This sequence joins TRBV5-4 and TRBJ1-2; 7 nucleotides line up with TRBD1. The CDR3 covers 15 residues. The germline V gene encodes CDR1 SGHNT and CDR2 YYREEE (reference sequence). J gave up 4 bases and V 4 bases, and 10 bases lay outside the gene matches. Here the CDR3 reads CASSAETGSGYGYTF. CDR3 coding DNA: TGTGCCAGCAGCGCCGAGACAGGGTCCGGCTATGGCTACACCTTC.

This chain joins TRBV19 and TRBJ2-2, with D unclear. Germline V gives CDR1 LNHDA, CDR2 SQIVND (reference sequence). The CDR3 runs 14 residues. V was trimmed by 8 bases and J by 1 base, leaving 11 bases between them. This CDR3 is CASGTSWNTGELFF. Here the CDR3 DNA reads TGTGCCAGTGGTACGTCTTGGAACACCGGGGAGCTGTTTTTT. The whole variable domain, filled in from reference TRBV19 and TRBJ2-2, reads DGGITQSPKYLFRKEGQNVTLSCEQNLNHDAMYWYRQDPGQGLRLIYYSQIVNDFQKGDIAEGYSVSREKKESFPLTVTSAQKNPTAFYLCASGTSWNTGELFFGEGSRLTVL.